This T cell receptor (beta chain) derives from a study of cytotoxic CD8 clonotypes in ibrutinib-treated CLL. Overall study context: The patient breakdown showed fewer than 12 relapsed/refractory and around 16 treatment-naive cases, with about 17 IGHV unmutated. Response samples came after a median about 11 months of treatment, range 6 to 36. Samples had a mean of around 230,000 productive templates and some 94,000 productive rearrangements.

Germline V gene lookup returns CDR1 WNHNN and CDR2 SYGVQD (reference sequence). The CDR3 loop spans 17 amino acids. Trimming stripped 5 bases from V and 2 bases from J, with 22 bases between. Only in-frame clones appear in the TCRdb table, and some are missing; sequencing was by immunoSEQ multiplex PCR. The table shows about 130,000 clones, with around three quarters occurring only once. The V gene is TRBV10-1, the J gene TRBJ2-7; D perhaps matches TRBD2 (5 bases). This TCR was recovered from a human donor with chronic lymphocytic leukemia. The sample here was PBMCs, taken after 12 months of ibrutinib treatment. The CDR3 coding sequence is TGCGCCAGCAGTTTATCGAATAGGTCGGGGATAACCTACGAGCAGTACTTC. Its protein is CASSLSNRSGITYEQYF.